This TCR beta chain is drawn from a study of CD8+ T cells in alopecia areata. The wider study: Among treated patients, oral tofacitinib was administered at 5 to 10 mg twice daily.

CDR3 length: 15 amino acids. V shed 8 bases, J shed 1 base, and the junction held 7 bases outside the gene matches. In germline, CDR1 is SGHRS, CDR2 YFSETQ. General study findings and limits: More clonal than normal scalp was lesional scalp, particularly alopecia totalis/universalis.

As regards this clone: Antigen specificity is unknown.

After isolation, RNA underwent reverse transcription to generate cDNA as the sequencing template. The assay was immunoSEQ multiplex PCR, and TCRdb's table has in-frame clones only and misses some. Of 130,000 or so clones in the sample, 45% to 50% were seen once. The origin of this receptor is a human donor with alopecia areata. Specimen: CD8+ T cells sorted from blood, collected at week 0. The chain joins TRBV5-1 to TRBJ1-5, with 9 bases identical to TRBD1. CDR3 sequence reads: CASAPGQGSNQPQHF. The DNA for the CDR3 is TGCGCCAGTGCTCCGGGACAGGGCAGCAATCAGCCCCAGCATTTT.